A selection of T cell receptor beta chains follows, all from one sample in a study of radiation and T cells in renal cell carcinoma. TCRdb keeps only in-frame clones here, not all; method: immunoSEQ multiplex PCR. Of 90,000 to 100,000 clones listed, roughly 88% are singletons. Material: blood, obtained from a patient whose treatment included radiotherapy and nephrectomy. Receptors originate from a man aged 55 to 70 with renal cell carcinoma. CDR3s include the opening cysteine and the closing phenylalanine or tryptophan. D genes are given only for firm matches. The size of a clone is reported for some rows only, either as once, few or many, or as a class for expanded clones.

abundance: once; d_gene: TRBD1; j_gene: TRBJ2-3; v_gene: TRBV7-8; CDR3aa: CASTHHPNLPGGTQYF; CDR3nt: TGTGCCAGCACCCACCACCCAAATCTTCCAGGGGGTACGCAGTATTTT
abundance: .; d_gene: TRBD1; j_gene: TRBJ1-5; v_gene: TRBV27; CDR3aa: CASSLGGQGYNQPQHF; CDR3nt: TGTGCCAGCAGTTTGGGGGGACAGGGCTACAATCAGCCCCAGCATTTT
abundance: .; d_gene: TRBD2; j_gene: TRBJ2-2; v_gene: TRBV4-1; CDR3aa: CASSSRDYQPTGELFF; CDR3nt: TGCGCCAGCAGCTCCCGGGACTACCAGCCCACCGGGGAGCTGTTTTTT
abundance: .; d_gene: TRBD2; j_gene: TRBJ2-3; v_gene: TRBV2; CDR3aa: CASSEAGGTDTQYF; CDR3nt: TGTGCCAGCAGTGAGGCGGGGGGGACAGATACGCAGTATTTT
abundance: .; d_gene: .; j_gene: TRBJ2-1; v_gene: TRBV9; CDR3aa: CASSTGRLMNEQFF; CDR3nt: TGTGCCAGCAGCACGGGACGGTTAATGAATGAGCAGTTCTTC
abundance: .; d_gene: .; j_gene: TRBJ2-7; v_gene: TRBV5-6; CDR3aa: CASSLAWRLNSYEQYF; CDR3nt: TGTGCCAGCAGCTTGGCCTGGAGGCTCAATTCCTACGAGCAGTACTTC
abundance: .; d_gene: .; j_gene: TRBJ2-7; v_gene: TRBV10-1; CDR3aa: CAVLDSPYEQYF; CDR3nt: TGCGCCGTCCTGGACAGCCCCTACGAGCAGTACTTC
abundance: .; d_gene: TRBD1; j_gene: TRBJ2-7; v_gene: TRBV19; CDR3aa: CASSMGQAHRDEQYF; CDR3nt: TGTGCCAGTAGTATGGGACAGGCCCATAGGGACGAGCAGTACTTC
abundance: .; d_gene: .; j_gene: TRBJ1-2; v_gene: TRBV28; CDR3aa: CASSLRGGYTF; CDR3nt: TGTGCCAGCAGTCTACGGGGAGGCTACACCTTC
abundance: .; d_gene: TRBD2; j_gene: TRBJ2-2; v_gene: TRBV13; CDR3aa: CASRLAVKTGELFF; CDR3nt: TGTGCCAGCAGACTAGCGGTGAAGACCGGGGAGCTGTTTTTT
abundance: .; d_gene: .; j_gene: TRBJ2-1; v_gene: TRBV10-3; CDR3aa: CAISLGTYNEQFF; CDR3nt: TGTGCCATCAGCCTAGGGACCTACAATGAGCAGTTCTTC
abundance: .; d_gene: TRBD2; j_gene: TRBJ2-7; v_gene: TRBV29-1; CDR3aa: CSVTSESYEQYF; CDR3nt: TGCAGCGTGACTAGCGAGTCCTACGAGCAGTACTTC
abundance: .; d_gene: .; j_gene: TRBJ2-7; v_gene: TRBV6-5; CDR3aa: CASTQTRRSYEQYF; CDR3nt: TGTGCCAGCACCCAGACTAGACGATCCTACGAGCAGTACTTC
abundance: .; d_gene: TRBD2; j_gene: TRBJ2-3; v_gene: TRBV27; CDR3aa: CASRFLAESTDTQYF; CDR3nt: TGTGCCAGCAGATTTCTAGCGGAGAGCACAGATACGCAGTATTTT
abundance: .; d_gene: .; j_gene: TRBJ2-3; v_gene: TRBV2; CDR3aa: CASRKTAPGTSTDTQYF; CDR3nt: TGTGCCAGCAGGAAAACAGCCCCCGGGACTAGCACAGATACGCAGTATTTT
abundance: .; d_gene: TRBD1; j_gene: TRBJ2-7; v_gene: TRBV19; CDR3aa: CASSPTGEPYEQYF; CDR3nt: TGTGCCAGTAGCCCTACAGGGGAACCCTACGAGCAGTACTTC
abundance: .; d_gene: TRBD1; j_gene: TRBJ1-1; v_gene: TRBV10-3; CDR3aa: CATDRGQGTEAFF; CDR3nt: TGTGCCACCGACAGGGGGCAGGGCACTGAAGCTTTCTTT
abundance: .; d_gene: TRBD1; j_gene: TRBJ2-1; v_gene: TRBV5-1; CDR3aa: CASRTRDRVAGNEQFF; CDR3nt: TGCGCCAGCCGGACCCGGGACAGGGTCGCGGGCAATGAGCAGTTCTTC